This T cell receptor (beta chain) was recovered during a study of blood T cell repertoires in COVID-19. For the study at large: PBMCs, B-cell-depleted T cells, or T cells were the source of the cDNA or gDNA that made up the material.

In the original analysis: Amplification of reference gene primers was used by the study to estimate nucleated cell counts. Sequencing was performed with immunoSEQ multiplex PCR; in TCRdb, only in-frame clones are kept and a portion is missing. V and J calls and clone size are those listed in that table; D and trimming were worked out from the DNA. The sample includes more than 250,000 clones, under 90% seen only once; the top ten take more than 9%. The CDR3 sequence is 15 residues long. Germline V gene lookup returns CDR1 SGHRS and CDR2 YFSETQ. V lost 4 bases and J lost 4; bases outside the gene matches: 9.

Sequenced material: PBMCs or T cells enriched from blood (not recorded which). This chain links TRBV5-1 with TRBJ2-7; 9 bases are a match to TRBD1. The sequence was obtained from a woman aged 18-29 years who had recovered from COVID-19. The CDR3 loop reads CASSAPGQGGYEQYF. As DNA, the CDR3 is TGCGCCAGCAGCGCTCCGGGACAGGGAGGTTACGAGCAGTACTTC.